This entry features one T cell receptor beta chain sequence. The sample belongs to a study of blood T cells in healthy people across ages. Germline CDR1 is SEHNR and CDR2 is FQNEAQ (reference sequence). Trimming shortened V by 3 bases and J by 5 bases, and 5 bases separated the two germline ends. This CDR3 spans 12 amino acids. A second 7 to 11 cycle PCR used barcoded and J-beta primers. TCRdb reanalysed the 5' RACE reads using MiXCR and keeps one entry per CDR3 protein. The sample shows 1.5 million to 2 million distinct CDR3 sequences, around 40% of them seen only once. The chain couples TRBV7-9 to TRBJ2-1, with no clear D. The sequence came from a human donor in good health. The sequenced sample consisted of blood. CDR3 DNA: TGTGCCAGCAGCTTGATCCACAATGAGCAGTTCTTC. Amino acid sequence: CASSLIHNEQFF.